This T cell receptor (beta chain) derives from a study of blood T cell repertoires in COVID-19. Study overall: The United States, Italy and Spain were the sources of the acute and convalescent COVID-19 samples. Sources were T cells, B-cell-depleted T cells, or PBMCs; the material itself was cDNA or gDNA.

Cohort placement rested on clinical history that participants reported themselves. Per the original methods: Estimates of nucleated cell counts were drawn from the amplification of reference gene primers. Produced via immunoSEQ multiplex PCR; TCRdb's table is partial and in-frame only. The V and J calls and clone size were taken over from that table, and D and trimming were inferred from the DNA. The sample contains about 370,000 clones, approximately 92% of which appear only once. The sequenced sample was PBMCs or T cells enriched from blood (not recorded which). The receptor was derived from a young man who had recovered from COVID-19.

CDR3 sequence: CASSSTSGGAGEQFF. CDR3 coding DNA: TGCGCCAGCAGCTCTACTAGCGGGGGGGCGGGTGAGCAGTTCTTC. The gene calls are TRBV4-1 and TRBJ2-1, with 13 nucleotides matching TRBD2. The V gene end was trimmed by 5 bases and the J gene end by 9 bases; junction bases not matched to a gene: 7. Germline values: CDR1 MGHRA, CDR2 YSYEKL. CDR3 size: 15 residues.